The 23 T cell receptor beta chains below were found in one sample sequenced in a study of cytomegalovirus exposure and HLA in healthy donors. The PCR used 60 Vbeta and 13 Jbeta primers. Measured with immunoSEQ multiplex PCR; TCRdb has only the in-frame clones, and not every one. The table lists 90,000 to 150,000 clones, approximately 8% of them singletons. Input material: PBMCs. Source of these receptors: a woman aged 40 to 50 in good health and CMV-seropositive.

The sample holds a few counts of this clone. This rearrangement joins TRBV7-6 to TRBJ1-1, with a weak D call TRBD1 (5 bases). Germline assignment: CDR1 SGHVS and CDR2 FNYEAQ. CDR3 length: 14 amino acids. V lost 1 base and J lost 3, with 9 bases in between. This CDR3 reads CASSLVGADTEAFF. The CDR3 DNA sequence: TGTGCCAGCAGCTTAGTAGGGGCGGACACTGAAGCTTTCTTT.

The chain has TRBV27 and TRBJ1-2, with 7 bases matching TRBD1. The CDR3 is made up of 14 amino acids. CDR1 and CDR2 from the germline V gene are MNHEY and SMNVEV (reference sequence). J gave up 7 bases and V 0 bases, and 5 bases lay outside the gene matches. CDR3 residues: CASSLSRGQVGYTF. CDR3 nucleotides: TGTGCCAGCAGTTTATCGAGGGGGCAAGTTGGCTACACCTTC.

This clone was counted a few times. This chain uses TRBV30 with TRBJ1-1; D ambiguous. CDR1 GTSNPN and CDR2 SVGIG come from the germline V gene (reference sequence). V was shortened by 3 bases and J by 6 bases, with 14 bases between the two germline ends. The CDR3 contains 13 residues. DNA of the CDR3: TGTGCCTGGAGGGTACACGGGTCGTCTGAAGCTTTCTTT. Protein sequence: CAWRVHGSSEAFF.

The CDR3 region is CASSLHSGGGTDTQYF. CDR3 DNA sequence: TGCGCCAGCAGCTTGCATAGCGGGGGGGGCACAGATACGCAGTATTTT. The chain employs TRBV5-1 and TRBJ2-3, with 11 bases that match TRBD2. The CDR3 has 16 amino acids. Germline loops: CDR1 SGHRS, CDR2 YFSETQ. Germline trimming cut 1 base from V and 1 base from J; bases unmatched to any gene: 2.

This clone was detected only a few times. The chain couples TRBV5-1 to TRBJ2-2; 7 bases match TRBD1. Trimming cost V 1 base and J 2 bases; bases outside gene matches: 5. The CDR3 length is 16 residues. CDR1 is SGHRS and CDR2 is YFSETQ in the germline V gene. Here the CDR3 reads CASSLTRQGNTGELFF. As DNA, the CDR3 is TGCGCCAGCAGCTTGACACGACAGGGAAACACCGGGGAGCTGTTTTTT.

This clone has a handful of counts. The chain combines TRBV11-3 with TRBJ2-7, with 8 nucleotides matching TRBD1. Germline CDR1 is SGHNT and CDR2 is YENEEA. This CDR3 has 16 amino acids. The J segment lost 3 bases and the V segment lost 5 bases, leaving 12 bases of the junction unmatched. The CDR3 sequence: CASSPHSGTGDYEQYF. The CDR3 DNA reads TGTGCCAGCAGCCCTCACTCCGGGACAGGCGACTACGAGCAGTACTTC.

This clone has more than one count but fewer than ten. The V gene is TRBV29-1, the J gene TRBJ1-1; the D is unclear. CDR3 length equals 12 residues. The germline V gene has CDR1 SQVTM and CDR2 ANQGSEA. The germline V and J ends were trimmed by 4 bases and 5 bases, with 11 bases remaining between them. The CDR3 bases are TGCAGCGTTGTCAGCCAGAGGACTGAAGCTTTCTTT. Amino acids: CSVVSQRTEAFF.

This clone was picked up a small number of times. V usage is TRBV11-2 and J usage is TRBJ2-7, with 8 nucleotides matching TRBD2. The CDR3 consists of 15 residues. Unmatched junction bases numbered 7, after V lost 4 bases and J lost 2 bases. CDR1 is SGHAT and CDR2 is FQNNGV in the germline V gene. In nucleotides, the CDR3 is TGTGCCAGCAGCTCTGCTCGCGGGGGGCCCTACGAGCAGTACTTC. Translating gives CASSSARGGPYEQYF. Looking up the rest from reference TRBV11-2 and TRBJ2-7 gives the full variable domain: EAGVAQSPRYKIIEKRQSVAFWCNPISGHATLYWYQQILGQGPKLLIQFQNNGVVDDSQLPKDRFSAERLKGVDSTLKIQPAKLEDSAVYLCASSSARGGPYEQYFGPGTRLTVT.

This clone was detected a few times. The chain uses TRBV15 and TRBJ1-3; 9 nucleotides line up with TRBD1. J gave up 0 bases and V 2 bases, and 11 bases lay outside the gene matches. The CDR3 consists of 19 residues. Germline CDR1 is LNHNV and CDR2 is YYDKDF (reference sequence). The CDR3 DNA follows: TGTGCCACCAGCAGAACGCGAGCCCGGGACAGGGACTCTGGAAACACCATATATTTT. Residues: CATSRTRARDRDSGNTIYF.

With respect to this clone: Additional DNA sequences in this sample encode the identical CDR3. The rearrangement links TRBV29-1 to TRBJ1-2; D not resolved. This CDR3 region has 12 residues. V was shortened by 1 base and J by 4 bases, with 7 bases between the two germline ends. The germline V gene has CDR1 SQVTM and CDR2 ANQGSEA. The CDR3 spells CSVEVSAYGYTF. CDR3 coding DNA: TGCAGCGTTGAAGTCAGCGCCTATGGCTACACCTTC.

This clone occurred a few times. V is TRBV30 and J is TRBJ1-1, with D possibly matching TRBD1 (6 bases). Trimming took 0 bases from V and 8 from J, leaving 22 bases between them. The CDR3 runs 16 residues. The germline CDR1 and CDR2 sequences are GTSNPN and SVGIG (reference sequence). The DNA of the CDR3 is TGTGCCTGGAGTGTAGGCCCCAACAGGGCCCGGCGCGAAGCTTTCTTT. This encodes CAWSVGPNRARREAFF.

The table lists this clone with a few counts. CDR3 in amino acids: CASSPGQRSFSGSYEQYF. The CDR3 coding sequence is TGTGCCAGCAGCCCGGGACAGCGTTCGTTTTCGGGCTCCTACGAGCAGTACTTC. The chain joins TRBV5-6 to TRBJ2-7; the match to TRBD1 covers 7 bases. J gave up 0 bases and V 4 bases, and 16 bases lay outside the gene matches. This CDR3 comprises 18 residues. CDR1 and CDR2 from the germline V gene are SGHDT and YYEEEE.

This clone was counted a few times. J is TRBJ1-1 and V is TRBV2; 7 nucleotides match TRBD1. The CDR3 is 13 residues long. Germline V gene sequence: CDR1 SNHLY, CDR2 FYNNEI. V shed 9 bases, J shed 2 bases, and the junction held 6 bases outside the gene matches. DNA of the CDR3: TGTGCCAGAAGGGGGGACAGCAACACTGAAGCTTTCTTT. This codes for CARRGDSNTEAFF.

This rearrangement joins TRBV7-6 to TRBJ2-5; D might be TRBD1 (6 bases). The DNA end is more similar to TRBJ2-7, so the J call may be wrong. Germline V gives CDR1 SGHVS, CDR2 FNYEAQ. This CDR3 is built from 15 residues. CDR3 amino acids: CASSLADSQPYEQYF. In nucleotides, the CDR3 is TGTGCCAGCAGCTTAGCGGACAGCCAACCCTACGAGCAGTACTTC.

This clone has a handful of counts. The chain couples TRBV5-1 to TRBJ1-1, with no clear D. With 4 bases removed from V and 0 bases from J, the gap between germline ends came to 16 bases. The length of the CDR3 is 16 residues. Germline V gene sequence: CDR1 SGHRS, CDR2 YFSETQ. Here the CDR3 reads CASSAFSLQMNTEAFF. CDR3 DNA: TGCGCCAGCAGCGCGTTCTCCTTACAGATGAACACTGAAGCTTTCTTT.

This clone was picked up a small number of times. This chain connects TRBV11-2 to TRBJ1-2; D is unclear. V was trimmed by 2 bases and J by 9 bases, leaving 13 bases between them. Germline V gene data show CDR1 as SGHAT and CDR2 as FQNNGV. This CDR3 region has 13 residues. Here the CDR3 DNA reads TGTGCCAGCAGCTTATCCGGCCCGGGTAGCTACACCTTC. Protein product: CASSLSGPGSYTF.

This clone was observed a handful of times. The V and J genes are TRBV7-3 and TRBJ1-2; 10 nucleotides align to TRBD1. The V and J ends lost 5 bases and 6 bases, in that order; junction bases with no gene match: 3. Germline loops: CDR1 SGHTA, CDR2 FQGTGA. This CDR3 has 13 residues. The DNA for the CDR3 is TGTGCCAGCAGCCCCGGACAGGGGGATGGCTACACCTTC. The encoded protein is CASSPGQGDGYTF.

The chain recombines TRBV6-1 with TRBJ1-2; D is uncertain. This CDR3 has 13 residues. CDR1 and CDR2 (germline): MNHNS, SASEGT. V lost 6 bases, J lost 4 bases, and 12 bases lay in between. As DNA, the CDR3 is TGTGCCAGCAGGGCTCCGGAGTCCTATGGCTACACCTTC. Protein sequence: CASRAPESYGYTF.

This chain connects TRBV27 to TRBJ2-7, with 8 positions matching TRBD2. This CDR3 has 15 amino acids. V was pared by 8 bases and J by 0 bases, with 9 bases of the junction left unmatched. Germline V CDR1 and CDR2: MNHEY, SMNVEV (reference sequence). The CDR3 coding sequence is TGTGCCAGCGCAGCGGGGGCCCCCGTCTCCTACGAGCAGTACTTC. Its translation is CASAAGAPVSYEQYF.

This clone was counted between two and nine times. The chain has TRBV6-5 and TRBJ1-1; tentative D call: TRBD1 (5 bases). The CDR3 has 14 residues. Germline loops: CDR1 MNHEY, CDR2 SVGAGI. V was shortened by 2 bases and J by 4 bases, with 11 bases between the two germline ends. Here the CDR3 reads CASSYPGHGTEAFF. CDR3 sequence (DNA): TGTGCCAGCAGTTACCCAGGGCATGGCACTGAAGCTTTCTTT.

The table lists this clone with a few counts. The CDR3 nucleotides are TGTGCCAGCACTCCAGGGGGGACCACTTCCTACGAGCAGTACTTC. This sequence encodes CASTPGGTTSYEQYF. The chain uses TRBV6-5 and TRBJ2-7, with a possible D match to TRBD1 (7 bases). The CDR3 totals 15 residues. Germline CDR1 and CDR2: MNHEY and SVGAGI. V dropped 7 bases and J dropped 1 base, with 17 bases sitting between them.

The CDR3 coding sequence is TGTGCCAGTAGATGGGCGAACACTGAAGCTTTCTTT. Encoded protein: CASRWANTEAFF. The chain links TRBV19 to TRBJ1-1; D is unclear. Germline V gene sequence: CDR1 LNHDA, CDR2 SQIVND (reference sequence). The CDR3 loop spans 12 amino acids. Trimming took 6 bases from V and 1 from J, leaving 6 bases between them. The variable domain in full, with the rest retrieved from reference TRBV19 and TRBJ1-1, is DGGITQSPKYLFRKEGQNVTLSCEQNLNHDAMYWYRQDPGQGLRLIYYSQIVNDFQKGDIAEGYSVSREKKESFPLTVTSAQKNPTAFYLCASRWANTEAFFGQGTRLTVV.

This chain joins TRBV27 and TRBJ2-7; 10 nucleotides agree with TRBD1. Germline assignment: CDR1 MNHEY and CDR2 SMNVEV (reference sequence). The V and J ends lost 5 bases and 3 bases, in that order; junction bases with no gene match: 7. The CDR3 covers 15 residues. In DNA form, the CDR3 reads TGTGCCAGCAGTCCCTCCCGGGACAGGGGCTACGAGCAGTACTTC. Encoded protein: CASSPSRDRGYEQYF.